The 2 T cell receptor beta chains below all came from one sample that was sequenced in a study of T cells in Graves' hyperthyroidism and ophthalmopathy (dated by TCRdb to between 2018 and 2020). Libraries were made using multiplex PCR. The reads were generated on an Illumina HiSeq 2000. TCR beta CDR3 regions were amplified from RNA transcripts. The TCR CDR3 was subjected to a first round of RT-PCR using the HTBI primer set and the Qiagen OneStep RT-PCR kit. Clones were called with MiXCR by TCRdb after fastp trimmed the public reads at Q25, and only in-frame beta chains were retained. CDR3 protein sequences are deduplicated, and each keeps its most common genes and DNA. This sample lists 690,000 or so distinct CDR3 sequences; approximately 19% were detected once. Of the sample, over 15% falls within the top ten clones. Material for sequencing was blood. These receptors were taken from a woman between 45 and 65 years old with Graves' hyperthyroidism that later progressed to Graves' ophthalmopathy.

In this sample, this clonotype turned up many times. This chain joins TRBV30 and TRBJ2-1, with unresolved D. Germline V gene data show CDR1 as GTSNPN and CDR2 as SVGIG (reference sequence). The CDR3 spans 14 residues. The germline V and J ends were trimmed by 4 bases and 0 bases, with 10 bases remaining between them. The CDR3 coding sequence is TGTGCCTGGACGCGCGGAGACTCCTACAATGAGCAGTTCTTC. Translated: CAWTRGDSYNEQFF.

Here the CDR3 reads CASSLSLGRGEVGVDQPQHF. CDR3 nucleotide sequence: TGTGCCAGCAGTCTCTCCCTCGGGAGGGGCGAGGTGGGAGTGGATCAGCCCCAGCATTTT. The V and J genes are TRBV6-2 or TRBV6-3 and TRBJ1-5, with D perhaps TRBD1 (5 bases). CDR3 length: 20 amino acids. Trimming pared 5 bases from V and 5 bases from J, leaving 31 bases between. CDR1 MNHEY and CDR2 SVGEGT come from the germline V gene.